What follows is one T cell receptor beta chain and its context. These data come from a study of blood T cell repertoires in COVID-19. Study at large: The origin of the acute and convalescent COVID-19 samples was the United States, Italy and Spain. T cells, B-cell-depleted T cells, or PBMCs provided the cDNA or gDNA that served as material.

Repertoires were generated with immunoSEQ multiplex PCR, while TCRdb's copy carries only in-frame clones and drops some. The sample lists some 230,000 clones; 65% to 90% were seen once. Germline V gene lookup returns CDR1 MNHEY and CDR2 SVGAGI. This CDR3 region has 15 residues. V was pared by 3 bases and J by 0 bases, with 11 bases between. The receptor was isolated from a woman aged 45 to 65 with acute or convalescent COVID-19. The rearrangement uses TRBV6-5 and TRBJ1-1; D not certain. Sequencing was carried out using peripheral blood. CDR3 sequence (DNA): TGTGCCAGCAGTTATAGAACCGCCCTGAACACTGAAGCTTTCTTT. It is translated as CASSYRTALNTEAFF.